Below are 9 T cell receptor beta chains sequenced from a single sample in a study of vaccination effects on CD4 cells after COVID-19. These receptors are not linked to any known antigen. Clones were sequenced by immunoSEQ multiplex PCR, and TCRdb holds only the in-frame ones, with some missing. The sample has 30,000 to 35,000 clones, about three quarters seen once. Expansion of antigen-specific CD4+ T cells with viral peptide pools was carried out by the ViraFEST assay before sequencing. Having been cultured for approximately ten days, the cells underwent CD4+ T cell isolation. In the vaccine recipients, nucleocapsid antibodies were negative and there was no prior SARS-CoV-2 infection. Sequenced here: CD4+ T cells from PBMCs cultured with HCoV-OC43 spike peptides, sampled before COVID-19 vaccination. Specified subset: HCoV-OC43 spike overlapping peptide pool stimulation. These receptors were obtained from a human donor who received a COVID-19 vaccine.

There are a few counts of this clone. The chain recombines TRBV9 with TRBJ2-1, with D hard to call. V was trimmed by 0 bases and J by 2 bases, leaving 9 bases between them. The length of the CDR3 is 15 residues. The germline gives CDR1 SGDLS, CDR2 YYNGEE. As DNA, the CDR3 is TGTGCCAGCAGCGTAGCAGAGGCGACCTACAATGAGCAGTTCTTC. This gives the protein CASSVAEATYNEQFF.

The chain links TRBV25-1 to TRBJ2-2, with a tentative D call TRBD2 (6 bases). The CDR3 runs 16 residues. Trimming removed 3 bases at V and 6 bases at J, with 17 bases between. Germline CDR1 and CDR2: MGHDK and SYGVNS. The CDR3 sequence: CASSDPGSGLPGELFF. The CDR3 nucleotides read TGTGCCAGCAGTGACCCAGGATCGGGACTTCCCGGGGAGCTGTTTTTT.

The chain links TRBV7-9 to TRBJ1-5; no reliable D call. Germline CDR1 and CDR2: SEHNR and FQNEAQ (reference sequence). The CDR3 covers 14 residues. V shed 5 bases and J shed 7 bases, with 15 bases lying between them. The CDR3 loop is CASSPDAVVQPQHF. In DNA form, the CDR3 reads TGTGCCAGCAGCCCCGACGCGGTAGTGCAGCCCCAGCATTTT. Variable domain in full (rest from reference TRBV7-9 and TRBJ1-5): DTGVSQNPRHKITKRGQNVTFRCDPISEHNRLYWYRQTLGQGPEFLTYFQNEAQLEKSRLLSDRFSAERPKGSFSTLEIQRTEQGDSAMYLCASSPDAVVQPQHFGDGTRLSIL.

The V gene is TRBV29-1, the J gene TRBJ2-5; TRBD1 aligns across 9 bases. The CDR3 has 14 residues. Unmatched junction bases numbered 10, after V lost 6 bases and J lost 5 bases. Germline V gene data show CDR1 as SQVTM and CDR2 as ANQGSEA. The CDR3 loop reads CSVGDRARRETQYF. For the CDR3, the DNA is TGCAGCGTGGGGGACAGGGCCCGGCGGGAGACCCAGTACTTC. Using reference TRBV29-1 and TRBJ2-5 for the parts outside the CDR3, the full variable domain is SAVISQKPSRDICQRGTSLTIQCQVDSQVTMMFWYRQQPGQSLTLIATANQGSEATYESGFVIDKFPISRPNLTFSTLTVSNMSPEDSSIYLCSVGDRARRETQYFGPGTRLLVL.

The J gene is TRBJ2-5, the V gene TRBV3-1 (or the pseudogene TRBV3-2), with D perhaps given as TRBD1 or TRBD2 (5 bases each). Trimming shortened V by 3 bases and J by 1 base, and 9 bases separated the two germline ends. This CDR3 is 14 amino acids long. Looked up from germline, CDR1 is LGHDT and CDR2 is YNNKEL (reference sequence). CDR3 amino acids: CASSQRGAQETQYF. The CDR3 DNA reads as TGTGCCAGCAGCCAGAGGGGTGCCCAAGAGACCCAGTACTTC.

V gene TRBV5-6 combines with J gene TRBJ1-2; D gene unclear. Trimming took 2 bases from V and 4 from J, leaving 9 bases between them. The CDR3 covers 13 residues. CDR1 and CDR2 (germline): SGHDT, YYEEEE. CDR3 sequence (DNA): TGTGCCAGCAGCTTCGGCGAGTTCTATGGCTACACCTTC. Protein: CASSFGEFYGYTF.

The rearrangement joins TRBV9 to TRBJ1-6, with D possibly TRBD1 on 5 matching bases. Trimming took 9 bases from V and 6 from J, leaving 13 bases between them. This CDR3 has 13 residues. CDR1 and CDR2 from the germline V gene are SGDLS and YYNGEE. The chain's CDR3 is CATPGRINSPLHF. DNA of the CDR3: TGTGCCACCCCGGGACGGATTAATTCACCCCTCCACTTT. The full variable domain, with the rest looked up from reference TRBV9 and TRBJ1-6, is DSGVTQTPKHLITATGQRVTLRCSPRSGDLSVYWYQQSLDQGLQFLIQYYNGEERAKGNILERFSAQQFPDLHSELNLSSLELGDSALYFCATPGRINSPLHFGNGTRLTVT.

The chain employs TRBV30 and TRBJ2-1; the match to TRBD1 covers 7 bases. Unmatched junction bases numbered 4, after V lost 5 bases and J lost 9 bases. Germline-derived CDR1 and CDR2 are GTSNPN and SVGIG (reference sequence). CDR3 length equals 11 residues. CDR3 bases: TGTGCCTGGGACAGGGTTGGTGAGCAGTTCTTC. Its translation is CAWDRVGEQFF.

The CDR3 coding sequence is TGTGCCAGCTGGCCGGGACTCACCTACGAGCAGTACTTC. Its protein product is CASWPGLTYEQYF. This chain joins TRBV6-5 and TRBJ2-7; tentatively, D is TRBD2 (6 bases). Between the trimmed V and J ends, which lost 8 bases and 2 bases, there was a span of 13 bases. The CDR3 runs 13 residues. Germline V CDR1 and CDR2: MNHEY, SVGAGI.